This passage covers 9 T cell receptor beta chains from one sample sequenced in a study of siplizumab effects on memory and regulatory T cells. TCRdb's copy holds only in-frame clones and misses some; the assay was immunoSEQ multiplex PCR. The table records about 50,000 clones, 95% to 97% of them present only once. The sequencing sample was made of naive CD4+ T cells sorted from blood. These TCRs come from a human donor in good health.

J is TRBJ1-1 and V is TRBV5-1, with D possibly TRBD1 on 5 matching bases. The CDR3 is 16 residues long. V was clipped by 4 bases and J by 1 base, with 17 bases between them. Germline loops: CDR1 SGHRS, CDR2 YFSETQ. CDR3 DNA sequence: TGCGCCAGCAGCCGGAGTTCGAACAGGCAGAACACTGAAGCTTTCTTT. This gives the protein CASSRSSNRQNTEAFF.

This sequence joins TRBV5-1 and TRBJ2-3; 10 positions match TRBD2. V shed 2 bases, J shed 2 bases, and the junction held 5 bases outside the gene matches. The germline gives CDR1 SGHRS, CDR2 YFSETQ. This CDR3 contains 16 residues. The DNA of the CDR3 is TGCGCCAGCAGCTTAAGCACTAGCGGGAACACAGATACGCAGTATTTT. Amino acid sequence: CASSLSTSGNTDTQYF.

J is TRBJ1-5 and V is TRBV12-5; 10 bases map to TRBD1. CDR1 and CDR2 from the germline V gene are LGHNT and FRNRAP. This CDR3 has 15 amino acids. J lost 5 bases, V lost 3 bases, and 4 bases had no gene match. CDR3: CASGLGTGAHQPQHF. Here the CDR3 DNA reads TGTGCTAGTGGTTTAGGGACAGGGGCGCATCAGCCCCAGCATTTT.

The rearrangement joins TRBV11-2 to TRBJ2-1; D unclear. V lost 0 bases to trimming and J lost 5 bases, with 17 bases between them. The CDR3 contains 17 residues. CDR1 SGHAT and CDR2 FQNNGV come from the germline V gene. The CDR3 sequence: CASSLDLAPNVHNEQFF. CDR3 coding DNA: TGTGCCAGCAGCTTAGATCTGGCGCCGAACGTTCACAATGAGCAGTTCTTC.

The chain is built from TRBV7-2 and TRBJ2-7, with 7 bases fitting TRBD2. The ends lost 5 bases at V and 6 bases at J; junction bases unmatched: 4. This CDR3 comprises 12 residues. Looked up from germline, CDR1 is SGHTA and CDR2 is FQGNSA. The DNA of the CDR3 is TGTGCCAGCAGCCGATCTAGCGGCGAGCAGTACTTC. Its translation: CASSRSSGEQYF.

This chain connects TRBV6-5 to TRBJ2-3; a weak D match, TRBD2 (6 bases). The CDR3 covers 14 residues. Trimming took 2 bases from V and 2 from J, leaving 8 bases between them. CDR1 and CDR2 from the germline V gene are MNHEY and SVGAGI. The CDR3 DNA sequence: TGTGCCAGCAGTTACAGGAGGGTCACAGATACGCAGTATTTT. Amino acids: CASSYRRVTDTQYF.

The rearrangement joins TRBV4-1 to TRBJ2-7; TRBD1 matches 8 bases. CDR3 length: 16 residues. Germline CDR1 MGHRA, CDR2 YSYEKL. Trimming removed 1 base from V and 5 bases from J; junction bases left unmatched: 10. This CDR3 reads CASSQGGRGRTNEQYF. CDR3 sequence (DNA): TGCGCCAGCAGCCAAGGGGGCAGGGGGCGAACTAACGAGCAGTACTTC.

This sequence joins TRBV2 and TRBJ2-1; D unclear. The CDR3 has 14 residues. Germline CDR1 SNHLY, CDR2 FYNNEI. With 5 bases removed from V and 9 bases from J, the gap between germline ends came to 17 bases. CDR3 in amino acids: CASSIGLVAAEQFF. In DNA, the CDR3 is TGTGCCAGCAGTATTGGTCTAGTCGCCGCTGAGCAGTTCTTC.

The chain carries TRBV15 and TRBJ1-5, with TRBD1 matching 8 bases. Germline CDR1 reads LNHNV; CDR2 reads YYDKDF (reference sequence). J lost 9 bases, V lost 3 bases, and 10 bases had no gene match. CDR3 length: 15 residues. CDR3 sequence (DNA): TGTGCCACCAGCAGCGGGACAGGTACCTTGGGGCCCCAGCATTTT. Its protein is CATSSGTGTLGPQHF.